The 13 T cell receptor beta chains below all came from one sample that was sequenced in a study of long-term antiretroviral therapy in people with HIV (dated by TCRdb to between 2021 and 2023). The immunoSEQ hsTCRB v3.0 assay was used at survey level resolution for TRB variable region sequencing. TCRdb retrieved this table from immuneACCESS and kept in-frame rearrangements only. Not all clones are present; in checked studies, unresolved V genes account for under half, and no reason is known for the remainder. For this sample there are fewer than 20,000 clones; just under 80% appear just once. The top ten clonotypes cover roughly 15% of the sample. Sequenced here: unsorted PBMCs, sampled 0.3 years after starting antiretroviral therapy. The receptors here all came from a woman aged 45 to 65 with HIV.

The CDR3: CASSVLAGYNEQFF. In DNA form, the CDR3 reads TGTGCCAGCAGCGTACTAGCGGGGTACAATGAGCAGTTCTTC. The rearrangement joins TRBV7-2 to TRBJ2-1; 10 nucleotides agree with TRBD2. Germline V gives CDR1 SGHTA, CDR2 FQGNSA. The CDR3 loop spans 14 amino acids. The J segment lost 4 bases and the V segment lost 5 bases, leaving 2 bases of the junction unmatched.

The chain recombines TRBV5-4 with TRBJ2-3, with no clear D. The CDR3 spans 14 residues. Per the germline V gene, CDR1 is SGHNT and CDR2 is YYREEE (reference sequence). V lost 0 bases and J lost 1, with 6 bases in between. CDR3 nucleotides: TGTGCCAGCAGCTTGGTCCCAGGCACAGATACGCAGTATTTT. Its translation is CASSLVPGTDTQYF.

The chain recombines TRBV27 with TRBJ2-2; weak D call: TRBD1 (5 bases). CDR1 and CDR2 (germline): MNHEY, SMNVEV (reference sequence). CDR3 length: 13 amino acids. V lost 6 bases and J lost 5, with 10 bases in between. CDR3 coding DNA: TGTGCCAGCAGCCAGACAGTTACCGGGGAGCTGTTTTTT. Translation: CASSQTVTGELFF.

This clone was detected a few times. The genes are TRBV27 and TRBJ1-2, with 7 bases lining up with TRBD1. Looked up from germline, CDR1 is MNHEY and CDR2 is SMNVEV (reference sequence). V dropped 5 bases and J dropped 6; count of bases not matched to a gene: 6. There are 13 residues in the CDR3. The CDR3 DNA is TGTGCCAGCAGTCCACAGGGGCCCCATGGCTACACCTTC. Translating it yields CASSPQGPHGYTF.

The gene calls are TRBV11-2 and TRBJ2-7, with D unclear. Germline CDR1 reads SGHAT; CDR2 reads FQNNGV. The ends were cut back, 3 bases at V and 1 base at J, with 10 bases in the middle. The CDR3 is 14 residues long. CDR3 in amino acids: CASSFVIRSYEQYF. CDR3 nucleotides: TGTGCCAGCAGCTTCGTCATCAGGTCCTACGAGCAGTACTTC.

The CDR3 sequence: CASSWTSGGQGETDTQYF. CDR3 DNA sequence: TGTGCCAGCAGTTGGACTAGCGGGGGGCAGGGGGAAACAGATACGCAGTATTTT. V and J are TRBV2 and TRBJ2-3; 14 nucleotides align to TRBD2. The CDR3 totals 18 residues. With 5 bases clipped from V and 3 bases from J, the junction kept 10 bases outside the gene matches. CDR1 SNHLY and CDR2 FYNNEI come from the germline V gene.

The J gene is TRBJ2-7, the V gene TRBV7-9, with D tentatively TRBD1 (6 bases). V lost 0 bases and J lost 0, with 12 bases in between. The CDR3 is 16 amino acids. Germline V gene lookup returns CDR1 SEHNR and CDR2 FQNEAQ (reference sequence). In DNA form, the CDR3 reads TGTGCCAGCAGCTTAGCGGAGACAGGTAGCTCCTACGAGCAGTACTTC. This encodes CASSLAETGSSYEQYF.

This chain connects TRBV4-1 to TRBJ2-1, with D possibly called TRBD1 or TRBD2 (6 bases each). Trimming left V 0 bases short and J 16 bases short, with 16 bases between. CDR3 size: 13 residues. CDR1 and CDR2 from the germline V gene are MGHRA and YSYEKL. Here the CDR3 reads CASSQDRATGTFF. The DNA for the CDR3 is TGCGCCAGCAGCCAAGACAGGGCAACAGGGACTTTCTTC.

This clone was counted only a few times. The V and J genes are TRBV27 and TRBJ2-2; 8 bases map to TRBD1. Germline CDR1 and CDR2: MNHEY and SMNVEV (reference sequence). The CDR3 has 17 residues. Losses at the gene ends were 2 bases for V and 0 bases for J; bases not matched to a gene: 5. The CDR3 protein is CASSLDQGAPNTGELFF. In nucleotides, the CDR3 is TGTGCCAGCAGTTTAGACCAGGGGGCGCCGAACACCGGGGAGCTGTTTTTT.

The chain employs TRBV12-5 and TRBJ1-2; 8 positions agree with TRBD1. Germline CDR1 and CDR2: LGHNT and FRNRAP. V lost 9 bases to trimming and J lost 3 bases; unmatched junction nucleotides: 9. This CDR3 is built from 14 residues. The CDR3 sequence is CASAWTGRYYGYTF. The DNA of the CDR3 is TGTGCTAGCGCGTGGACAGGGAGGTACTATGGCTACACCTTC.

This clone appeared a single time. V is TRBV6-4 and J is TRBJ1-5; 7 bases are shared with TRBD1. The V and J ends lost 3 bases and 7 bases, in that order; junction bases with no gene match: 0. The CDR3 length is 12 residues. Germline-derived CDR1 and CDR2 are MRHNA and SNTAGT. CDR3 region: CASSEGGQPQHF. DNA of the CDR3: TGTGCCAGCAGTGAAGGGGGCCAGCCCCAGCATTTT.

The CDR3 sequence is CASSRFENTIYF. In nucleotides, the CDR3 is TGTGCCAGCAGCCGTTTTGAAAACACCATATATTTT. The chain carries TRBV7-8 and TRBJ1-3; D call uncertain. Trimming left V 5 bases short and J 6 bases short, with 8 bases between. CDR1 and CDR2 (germline): SGHVS, FQNEAQ. This CDR3 region has 12 residues.

This chain links TRBV5-5 with TRBJ2-5; 12 nucleotides match TRBD2. V dropped 4 bases and J dropped 5; count of bases not matched to a gene: 9. Germline CDR1 is SGHKS and CDR2 is YYEKEE (reference sequence). The CDR3 length is 16 residues. This CDR3 is CASSPSGGAGWETQYF. CDR3 DNA sequence: TGTGCCAGCAGCCCTAGCGGGGGGGCAGGTTGGGAGACCCAGTACTTC.